The 20 T cell receptor beta chains listed next were all sequenced from one sample in a study of Ad26.COV2.S vaccination and SARS-CoV-2 variants (dated by TCRdb to about 2021). Receptors were amplified or captured by the immunoSEQ multiplex PCR assay. As stored in TCRdb, this immuneACCESS dataset retains in-frame rearrangements with V and J assigned. A fraction of the clones does not appear; measured against another copy, unresolved V genes explain less than half of the discrepancy, and the remainder lacks a known reason. Counted in this sample were around 500,000 clones; roughly 87% of them appeared once. The ten largest clones add up to about 1.5% of the sample. The treatment or condition label, read with the paper, signifies: over 15 received Ad26.COV2.S at low or high dose, single or two shots; about 5 received placebo; per-sample allocation not given. Repertoires of vaccine and placebo recipients were sequenced from samples taken on day 63 after the first injection.

Source: peripheral blood, taken in a trial of Ad26.COV2.S vaccine versus placebo. The receptors here all came from a person between 18 and 65 years old who received the Ad26.COV2.S COVID-19 vaccine or a placebo.

The chain has TRBV6-2 or TRBV6-3 and TRBJ2-3; 11 nucleotides align to TRBD2. The germline gives CDR1 MNHEY, CDR2 SVGEGT. The CDR3 has 17 amino acids. The junction had 5 bases not matched to a gene; V was cut back by 0 bases and J by 3 bases. CDR3 coding DNA: TGTGCCAGCAGTTACTCCCGGACTAGCGGGCCTACAGATACGCAGTATTTT. It codes for CASSYSRTSGPTDTQYF.

The chain joins TRBV29-1 to TRBJ2-7; the match to TRBD2 covers 13 bases. CDR1 and CDR2 (germline): SQVTM, ANQGSEA. This CDR3 spans 16 amino acids. Trimming took 4 bases from V and 2 from J; bases not matched to a gene: 8. This CDR3 reads CSVGGLAGIQTYEQYF. In DNA form, the CDR3 reads TGCAGCGTTGGGGGACTAGCGGGAATCCAGACCTACGAGCAGTACTTC.

Remarks on this clone: The sample holds other DNA sequences that translate to the same CDR3. The chain carries TRBV9 and TRBJ2-5, with a tentative D call TRBD1 (6 bases). V was trimmed by 1 base and J by 2 bases, leaving 9 bases between them. Germline V gene data show CDR1 as SGDLS and CDR2 as YYNGEE. The CDR3 has 14 amino acids. The CDR3 region has the DNA TGTGCCAGCAGCGTATTAGGGGGACAAGAGACCCAGTACTTC. Translating it yields CASSVLGGQETQYF.

J is TRBJ2-1 and V is TRBV28; 8 bases agree with TRBD2. The CDR3 loop spans 16 amino acids. Germline V gene sequence: CDR1 MDHEN, CDR2 SYDVKM. With V trimmed by 6 bases and J by 0 bases, 7 bases remained unmatched. CDR3 coding DNA: TGTGCCAGCAGGTACGACAGCGGGAGCTCCTACAATGAGCAGTTCTTC. Its translation is CASRYDSGSSYNEQFF.

V is TRBV7-9 and J is TRBJ2-7; D remains ambiguous. V lost 1 base and J 0 bases, leaving 7 bases between the germline ends. This CDR3 has 14 amino acids. Germline V gene sequence: CDR1 SEHNR, CDR2 FQNEAQ (reference sequence). CDR3 sequence (DNA): TGTGCCAGCAGCTTAGAACAGACCTCCTACGAGCAGTACTTC. This translates into CASSLEQTSYEQYF.

In this sample, this clone turned up once. This chain links TRBV6-6 with TRBJ1-1; D call uncertain. CDR3 size: 12 residues. The V gene's germline CDR1 is MNHNY and CDR2 SVGAGI (reference sequence). Trimming took 2 bases from V and 4 from J, leaving 5 bases between them. For the CDR3, the DNA is TGTGCCAGCAGTTACGGGATCACTGAAGCTTTCTTT. Residues: CASSYGITEAFF.

This chain connects TRBV7-9 to TRBJ1-2; 7 bases are a match to TRBD1. This CDR3 is 16 amino acids long. The V gene end was trimmed by 5 bases and the J gene end by 0 bases; junction bases not matched to a gene: 9. Germline V CDR1 and CDR2: SEHNR, FQNEAQ (reference sequence). CDR3 sequence (DNA): TGTGCCAGCAGCCGAGGGACAGACCTCTCTAACTATGGCTACACCTTC. It translates to CASSRGTDLSNYGYTF.

The rearrangement joins TRBV6-2 or TRBV6-3 to TRBJ2-1; 16 bases are shared with TRBD2. Trimming at V came to 6 bases and at J to 0 bases, leaving 5 bases not matched to a gene. Germline CDR1 and CDR2: MNHEY and SVGEGT. The CDR3 loop spans 18 amino acids. CDR3: CASSPGTSGRVSYNEQFF. The CDR3 nucleotides read TGTGCCAGCAGCCCTGGGACTAGCGGGAGGGTCTCCTACAATGAGCAGTTCTTC.

The chain recombines TRBV5-1 with TRBJ1-1; no clear D gene. Deletions cut 4 bases from V and 8 bases from J, with 15 bases between. Per the germline V gene, CDR1 is SGHRS and CDR2 is YFSETQ. CDR3 length: 13 residues. CDR3 region: CASSPGRTIEAFF. The CDR3 DNA is TGCGCCAGCAGCCCGGGTCGAACAATCGAAGCTTTCTTT.

The chain couples TRBV7-8 to TRBJ1-5; 12 bases match TRBD1. After removal of 6 bases from V and 2 bases from J, the junction contained 14 bases not matched to a gene. Germline CDR1 SGHVS, CDR2 FQNEAQ. CDR3 length: 19 amino acids. The DNA for the CDR3 is TGTGCCAGCAGTCAATTCCCGGGACAGGGGGCTGGAGGCAATCAGCCCCAGCATTTT. Translation: CASSQFPGQGAGGNQPQHF.

The V and J genes are TRBV29-1 and TRBJ2-3, with TRBD2 matching 11 bases. Germline V CDR1 and CDR2: SQVTM, ANQGSEA. V lost 6 bases, J lost 2 bases, and 4 bases stayed unmatched. This CDR3 region has 14 residues. This CDR3 is CSVLLAGDTDTQYF. The CDR3 region has the DNA TGCAGCGTCCTACTAGCGGGAGACACAGATACGCAGTATTTT.

A word on this clone: Other DNA sequences in the sample encode the same CDR3. This rearrangement joins TRBV27 to TRBJ2-7, with 9 bases identical to TRBD1. CDR3 length equals 15 residues. Germline V lookup: CDR1 MNHEY, CDR2 SMNVEV (reference sequence). With V trimmed by 0 bases and J by 2 bases, 2 bases remained unmatched. CDR3 sequence reads: CASSLSGQGTYEQYF. The CDR3 bases are TGTGCCAGCAGTTTATCGGGACAGGGCACCTACGAGCAGTACTTC.

The chain recombines TRBV7-2 with TRBJ2-1; a weak D match, TRBD1 (5 bases). V gave up 1 base and J gave up 4 bases, with 17 bases separating them. Germline values: CDR1 SGHTA, CDR2 FQGNSA. The CDR3 is 17 residues long. In DNA form, the CDR3 reads TGTGCCAGCAGCTTAGTACCCGTGACAGCCTCTTACAATGAGCAGTTCTTC. It yields the protein CASSLVPVTASYNEQFF.

This chain links TRBV27 with TRBJ1-6, with 7 bases identical to TRBD1. CDR3 size: 17 residues. In germline, CDR1 is MNHEY, CDR2 SMNVEV (reference sequence). Germline trimming cut 7 bases from V and 6 bases from J; bases unmatched to any gene: 15. The CDR3 region is CASMNLRAGQFNSPLHF. CDR3 DNA sequence: TGTGCCAGCATGAACCTAAGGGCGGGACAGTTTAATTCACCCCTCCACTTT.

The chain joins TRBV29-1 to TRBJ1-1, with D perhaps matching TRBD1 (5 bases). The CDR3 extends over 14 amino acids. Germline loops: CDR1 SQVTM, CDR2 ANQGSEA. Trimming removed 8 bases from V and 0 bases from J, with 16 bases in between. The CDR3 loop reads CSSSRGDMNTEAFF. CDR3 DNA: TGCAGCTCCTCCCGGGGGGATATGAACACTGAAGCTTTCTTT.

The genes are TRBV6-6 and TRBJ2-7; possibly TRBD1 for D (5 bases). This CDR3 region has 16 residues. The germline CDR1 and CDR2 sequences are MNHNY and SVGAGI (reference sequence). V dropped 0 bases and J dropped 0 bases, with 12 bases sitting between them. In DNA form, the CDR3 reads TGTGCCAGCAGTTACTCTGGGCAGGGAAGCTCCTACGAGCAGTACTTC. It specifies CASSYSGQGSSYEQYF.

The J gene is TRBJ2-5, the V gene TRBV4-1; 10 nucleotides align to TRBD2. The V and J ends lost 6 bases and 1 base, in that order; junction bases with no gene match: 8. The CDR3 contains 16 residues. The germline CDR1 and CDR2 sequences are MGHRA and YSYEKL. The CDR3 protein is CASSFGLAALQETQYF. The CDR3 nucleotides read TGCGCCAGCAGTTTCGGACTAGCGGCACTCCAAGAGACCCAGTACTTC.

The chain recombines TRBV30 with TRBJ2-7; the D is unclear. CDR3 length: 16 amino acids. Germline loops: CDR1 GTSNPN, CDR2 SVGIG (reference sequence). Trimming removed 1 base from V and 0 bases from J, with 16 bases in between. CDR3 in DNA: TGTGCCTGGAGTGAGGACGGGCGAAGGAGCTCCTACGAGCAGTACTTC. This gives the protein CAWSEDGRRSSYEQYF.

The chain uses TRBV3-1 (or the pseudogene TRBV3-2) and TRBJ2-3; TRBD2 aligns across 12 bases. The germline V gene encodes CDR1 LGHDT and CDR2 YNNKEL (reference sequence). The ends lost 5 bases at V and 2 bases at J; junction bases unmatched: 8. The CDR3 consists of 17 residues. In DNA, the CDR3 is TGTGCCAGCAGCGCTCGGACTAGCGGGATCTACACAGATACGCAGTATTTT. It encodes CASSARTSGIYTDTQYF.

This chain connects TRBV6-6 to TRBJ2-1; D is possibly TRBD1 (6 bases). The length of the CDR3 is 11 residues. V was shortened by 1 base and J by 15 bases, with 10 bases between the two germline ends. Germline values: CDR1 MNHNY, CDR2 SVGAGI (reference sequence). Here the CDR3 DNA reads TGTGCCAGCAGTTACTTACAGGGTCCGTTCTTC. It encodes CASSYLQGPFF.